The 32 T cell receptor beta chains given below trace back to one sample, sequenced in a study of blood T cell repertoires in COVID-19 (dated by TCRdb to the early 2020s). The library was built by means of the immunoSEQ multiplex PCR assay. Drawn from immuneACCESS, this table holds only the in-frame rearrangements with V and J called that TCRdb kept. Clones are partly lost; checked studies trace under half to an unresolved V gene and leave the rest unexplained. The sample table records approximately 100,000 clones; 84% of these occur just once. The ten largest clones take up roughly 13% of the sample. The specimen was peripheral blood. Receptors were obtained from a human donor in a cohort sampled during active or convalescent COVID-19.

The chain uses TRBV9 and TRBJ1-3; D gene ambiguous. The CDR3 is made up of 14 amino acids. Germline CDR1 SGDLS, CDR2 YYNGEE. Between the trimmed V and J ends, which lost 2 bases and 3 bases, there was a span of 9 bases. The CDR3 region is CASSVSTDGNTIYF. The CDR3 nucleotides are TGTGCCAGCAGCGTCTCGACTGATGGAAACACCATATATTTT. The full variable domain, rest sourced from reference TRBV9 and TRBJ1-3, is DSGVTQTPKHLITATGQRVTLRCSPRSGDLSVYWYQQSLDQGLQFLIQYYNGEERAKGNILERFSAQQFPDLHSELNLSSLELGDSALYFCASSVSTDGNTIYFGEGSWLTVV.

This chain connects TRBV10-3 to TRBJ2-2; 14 bases agree with TRBD2. This CDR3 contains 18 residues. The V and J ends lost 7 bases and 0 bases, in that order; junction bases with no gene match: 7. Germline CDR1 reads ENHRY; CDR2 reads SYGVKD. The CDR3 DNA reads TGTGCCATCACCCCGGGACTAGCGGGAGAAACGAACACCGGGGAGCTGTTTTTT. Protein: CAITPGLAGETNTGELFF.

The genes are TRBV7-3 and TRBJ2-3; possible D gene TRBD2, 6 bases. V dropped 1 base and J dropped 2 bases, with 13 bases sitting between them. Germline CDR1 reads SGHTA; CDR2 reads FQGTGA. The CDR3 covers 16 residues. CDR3 nucleotides: TGTGCCAGCAGCTTAAACTCAGGCGGGGTCACAGATACGCAGTATTTT. Its translation: CASSLNSGGVTDTQYF.

This clone was seen more than once but under ten times. V and J are TRBV5-1 and TRBJ2-6, with 9 bases that match TRBD1. This CDR3 is 18 amino acids long. After removal of 0 bases from V and 0 bases from J, the junction contained 4 bases not matched to a gene. Germline V CDR1 and CDR2: SGHRS, YFSETQ. The CDR3 loop reads CASSLVGTGNSGANVLTF. DNA for the CDR3: TGCGCCAGCAGCTTGGTTGGGACAGGGAACTCTGGGGCCAACGTCCTGACTTTC.

The chain recombines TRBV19 with TRBJ1-2, with 8 bases aligning to TRBD1. Germline CDR1 reads LNHDA; CDR2 reads SQIVND (reference sequence). With 5 bases clipped from V and 7 bases from J, the junction kept 9 bases outside the gene matches. This CDR3 has 14 amino acids. CDR3 region: CASSAGQGLGGYTF. In nucleotides, the CDR3 is TGTGCCAGTAGTGCAGGACAGGGTTTAGGTGGCTACACCTTC.

The rearrangement links TRBV7-9 to TRBJ1-4; TRBD1 agrees at 10 bases. Germline V gene data show CDR1 as SEHNR and CDR2 as FQNEAQ (reference sequence). The CDR3 is 15 residues long. The V segment lost 4 bases and the J segment 8 bases; nucleotides outside the gene matches: 7. DNA of the CDR3: TGTGCCAGCAGCTCCGGGACAGGGGAGGGGGAAAAACTGTTTTTT. This gives the protein CASSSGTGEGEKLFF. The complete variable domain, with remaining parts taken from reference TRBV7-9 and TRBJ1-4, reads DTGVSQNPRHKITKRGQNVTFRCDPISEHNRLYWYRQTLGQGPEFLTYFQNEAQLEKSRLLSDRFSAERPKGSFSTLEIQRTEQGDSAMYLCASSSGTGEGEKLFFGSGTQLSVL.

The rearrangement uses TRBV6-2 or TRBV6-3 and TRBJ1-6; TRBD1 is a possible D gene (6 bases). The V end was cut by 5 bases, the J end by 14 bases, with 16 bases between. Germline V gene lookup returns CDR1 MNHEY and CDR2 SVGEGT. This CDR3 region has 13 residues. The CDR3 is CASSLTGYRALHF. CDR3 DNA: TGTGCCAGCAGTCTTACAGGGTATCGGGCCCTCCACTTT.

V and J are TRBV7-8 and TRBJ1-2; D uncertain. The germline CDR1 and CDR2 sequences are SGHVS and FQNEAQ. V was trimmed by 3 bases and J by 2 bases, leaving 7 bases between them. This CDR3 has 13 amino acids. The CDR3 nucleotides are TGTGCCAGCAGCTTGAGGAGGAACTATGGCTACACCTTC. It yields the protein CASSLRRNYGYTF.

This rearrangement joins TRBV7-9 to TRBJ1-1, with 9 bases identical to TRBD1. Germline values: CDR1 SEHNR, CDR2 FQNEAQ (reference sequence). The CDR3 runs to 12 residues. Trimming cost V 5 bases and J 12 bases; bases outside gene matches: 7. The CDR3 DNA reads TGTGCCAGCAGCCCCACAGGGGGCAAGCCTTTCTTT. The encoded protein is CASSPTGGKPFF. Combining the CDR3 with reference TRBV7-9 and TRBJ1-1 gives the whole variable domain DTGVSQNPRHKITKRGQNVTFRCDPISEHNRLYWYRQTLGQGPEFLTYFQNEAQLEKSRLLSDRFSAERPKGSFSTLEIQRTEQGDSAMYLCASSPTGGKPFFGQGTRLTVV.

The V call is TRBV6-5, the J call TRBJ1-2, with D possibly matching TRBD1 (6 bases). The germline gives CDR1 MNHEY, CDR2 SVGAGI. The CDR3 length is 13 residues. V lost 6 bases and J lost 2, with 10 bases in between. CDR3 sequence (DNA): TGTGCCAGCAGCGTTGGACAGAACTATGGCTACACCTTC. Protein product: CASSVGQNYGYTF.

V and J are TRBV20-1 and TRBJ1-1; TRBD1 matches at 8 bases. This CDR3 is built from 11 residues. The germline CDR1 and CDR2 sequences are DFQATT and SNEGSKA (reference sequence). The J segment lost 4 bases and the V segment lost 5 bases, leaving 0 bases of the junction unmatched. CDR3 loop: CSADRGTEAFF. In DNA form, the CDR3 reads TGCAGTGCTGACAGGGGCACTGAAGCTTTCTTT.

This chain joins TRBV30 and TRBJ1-5; perhaps TRBD1 as D (5 bases). Germline V lookup: CDR1 GTSNPN, CDR2 SVGIG (reference sequence). The CDR3 sequence is 17 residues long. V lost 2 bases and J lost 2, with 19 bases in between. CDR3 region: CAWSKSRAGGGNQPQHF. As DNA, the CDR3 is TGTGCCTGGAGTAAGTCCAGGGCCGGTGGGGGCAATCAGCCCCAGCATTTT. The full variable domain, its missing parts supplied by reference TRBV30 and TRBJ1-5, is SQTIHQWPATLVQPVGSPLSLECTVEGTSNPNLYWYRQAAGRGLQLLFYSVGIGQISSEVPQNLSASRPQDRQFILSSKKLLLSDSGFYLCAWSKSRAGGGNQPQHFGDGTRLSIL.

The chain links TRBV5-8 to TRBJ1-1; D is possibly TRBD1 (6 bases). From germline, CDR1 is SGHTS and CDR2 YDEGEE. The CDR3 is 16 residues long. V dropped 0 bases and J dropped 5 bases, with 17 bases sitting between them. This chain's CDR3 is CASSLATGSTWTEAFF. DNA of the CDR3: TGTGCCAGCAGCTTGGCAACAGGGTCAACGTGGACTGAAGCTTTCTTT.

The chain is built from TRBV29-1 and TRBJ2-3, with D unclear. This CDR3 has 12 residues. Germline lookup yields CDR1 SQVTM and CDR2 ANQGSEA. V was trimmed by 6 bases and J by 7 bases, leaving 14 bases between them. CDR3 bases: TGCAGCGTCGCCCAGGATAGTAATACGCAGTATTTT. It translates to CSVAQDSNTQYF.

J is TRBJ2-5 and V is TRBV9; D not certain. V was clipped by 4 bases and J by 5 bases, with 12 bases between them. The CDR3 has 13 residues. The V gene's germline CDR1 is SGDLS and CDR2 YYNGEE. CDR3 nucleotide sequence: TGTGCCAGCAGCTTGTCGCCTAGGGAGACCCAGTACTTC. This codes for CASSLSPRETQYF.

The chain uses TRBV5-1 and TRBJ1-2; 10 positions match TRBD1. The CDR3 spans 14 residues. Germline values: CDR1 SGHRS, CDR2 YFSETQ. V lost 5 bases to trimming and J lost 7 bases; unmatched junction nucleotides: 8. CDR3 in amino acids: CASRPGQGQGGYTF. The CDR3 DNA reads TGCGCCAGCAGACCGGGACAGGGGCAGGGTGGCTACACCTTC.

The rearrangement uses TRBV28 and TRBJ1-5; TRBD1 aligns across 8 bases. After removal of 2 bases from V and 4 bases from J, the junction contained 1 base not matched to a gene. The CDR3 is 14 amino acids. CDR1 MDHEN and CDR2 SYDVKM come from the germline V gene. CDR3 region: CASSLRQGNQPQHF. DNA of the CDR3: TGTGCCAGCAGTTTACGACAGGGGAATCAGCCCCAGCATTTT.

This rearrangement joins TRBV19 to TRBJ1-1, with D perhaps TRBD1 (6 bases). The CDR3 loop spans 17 amino acids. Germline V CDR1 and CDR2: LNHDA, SQIVND (reference sequence). The germline V and J ends were trimmed by 2 bases and 7 bases, with 23 bases remaining between them. CDR3 protein: CASSINREGRGSYEAFF. The CDR3 DNA follows: TGTGCCAGTAGTATAAACAGGGAGGGCAGGGGATCGTATGAAGCTTTCTTT.

Only a few counts were recorded for this clone. The chain has TRBV11-2 and TRBJ1-1, with TRBD1 as a possible D gene (6 bases). The V gene lost 1 base and the J gene lost 4 bases, with 13 bases spanning the gap. The germline V gene has CDR1 SGHAT and CDR2 FQNNGV. The CDR3 loop spans 15 amino acids. CDR3 nucleotides: TGTGCCAGCAGCTTAGGGGCAGGGGTTGGCACTGAAGCTTTCTTT. Amino acid sequence: CASSLGAGVGTEAFF. Based on the CDR3 plus reference TRBV11-2 and TRBJ1-1, the full variable domain is EAGVAQSPRYKIIEKRQSVAFWCNPISGHATLYWYQQILGQGPKLLIQFQNNGVVDDSQLPKDRFSAERLKGVDSTLKIQPAKLEDSAVYLCASSLGAGVGTEAFFGQGTRLTVV.

This chain uses TRBV7-2 with TRBJ1-5; tentatively, D is TRBD1 (5 bases). Germline CDR1 SGHTA, CDR2 FQGNSA. This CDR3 contains 15 residues. V lost 2 bases and J 0 bases, leaving 8 bases between the germline ends. The chain's CDR3 is CASSLSGGSNQPQHF. CDR3 in DNA: TGTGCCAGCAGCTTATCCGGGGGTAGCAATCAGCCCCAGCATTTT.

This clone came up a few times. The chain employs TRBV9 and TRBJ1-1; maybe TRBD1 (6 bases). Germline V gene sequence: CDR1 SGDLS, CDR2 YYNGEE. Trimming removed 4 bases from V and 1 base from J, with 11 bases in between. The CDR3 runs to 14 residues. The CDR3 nucleotides are TGTGCCAGCAGCAAAGGACAGTCGAACACTGAAGCTTTCTTT. Protein sequence: CASSKGQSNTEAFF.

The CDR3 nucleotides read TGTGCCAGCAGCCGGACGGGACAACAGTTAGAGACCCAGTACTTC. It yields the protein CASSRTGQQLETQYF. The chain joins TRBV7-3 to TRBJ2-5; D may be TRBD1 (6 bases). CDR3 length: 15 amino acids. The V end lost 5 bases, the J end lost 4 bases, and 17 bases lay between the germline ends. Germline V gene sequence: CDR1 SGHTA, CDR2 FQGTGA.

The V and J genes are TRBV7-2 and TRBJ2-7; D perhaps matches TRBD2 (5 bases). CDR1 SGHTA and CDR2 FQGNSA come from the germline V gene. This CDR3 contains 12 residues. V lost 5 bases, J lost 4 bases, and 9 bases lay in between. CDR3: CASSGLNYEQYF. CDR3 nucleotide sequence: TGTGCCAGCAGCGGACTCAATTACGAGCAGTACTTC.

As for this clone: A read error may explain this, as a much larger clone is one base away. The chain has TRBV6-2 or TRBV6-3 and TRBJ2-7; D gene unclear. The CDR3 consists of 11 residues. In germline, CDR1 is MNHEY, CDR2 SVGEGT. The V and J ends lost 5 bases and 3 bases respectively, with 5 bases between them. The CDR3 loop is CASSPSYEQYF. The CDR3 DNA reads as TGTGCCAGCAGTCCCAGCTACGAGCAGTACTTC.

The chain has TRBV19 and TRBJ2-7, with 7 bases fitting TRBD1. With 5 bases clipped from V and 2 bases from J, the junction kept 15 bases outside the gene matches. Germline CDR1 reads LNHDA; CDR2 reads SQIVND (reference sequence). The CDR3 is 17 amino acids. This chain's CDR3 is CASSPGRGQQTAYEQYF. In nucleotides, the CDR3 is TGTGCCAGTAGTCCAGGTCGGGGACAGCAAACAGCCTACGAGCAGTACTTC.

This sequence joins TRBV19 and TRBJ1-6; 10 nucleotides agree with TRBD1. The CDR3 is 13 residues long. Trimming cost V 10 bases and J 11 bases; bases outside gene matches: 8. The V gene's germline CDR1 is LNHDA and CDR2 SQIVND (reference sequence). The CDR3 DNA reads TGTGCCACCTCGACAGGGGGCTTTCCACCCCTCCACTTT. Translated, it gives CATSTGGFPPLHF. Full variable domain (remainder filled in from reference TRBV19 and TRBJ1-6): DGGITQSPKYLFRKEGQNVTLSCEQNLNHDAMYWYRQDPGQGLRLIYYSQIVNDFQKGDIAEGYSVSREKKESFPLTVTSAQKNPTAFYLCATSTGGFPPLHFGNGTRLTVT.

As for this clone: The junction shows a germline mismatch at one end, possibly a read error. At the DNA level, this CDR3 is encoded by other sequences in the same sample as well. The CDR3 is CASSLDRAINQPQHF. In nucleotides, the CDR3 is TGTGCCAGTAGCTTGGACAGGGCTATCAATCAGCCCCAGCATTTT. The gene calls are TRBV7-8 and TRBJ1-5, with 8 bases aligning to TRBD1. The CDR3 extends over 15 amino acids. Per germline, CDR1 SGHVS and CDR2 FQNEAQ.

The rearrangement joins TRBV28 to TRBJ2-7, with a tentative D call TRBD1 (6 bases). CDR1 is MDHEN and CDR2 is SYDVKM in the germline V gene. The CDR3 spans 14 residues. The V and J ends lost 8 bases and 2 bases respectively, with 16 bases between them. CDR3 nucleotides: TGTGCCAGCCTAGGGGCAGGGGTACCCTACGAGCAGTACTTC. Amino acid sequence: CASLGAGVPYEQYF. The variable domain in full, completed from reference TRBV28 and TRBJ2-7, reads DVKVTQSSRYLVKRTGEKVFLECVQDMDHENMFWYRQDPGLGLRLIYFSYDVKMKEKGDIPEGYSVSREKKERFSLILESASTNQTSMYLCASLGAGVPYEQYFGPGTRLTVT.

The rearrangement links TRBV10-3 to TRBJ2-2; D is unresolved. CDR3 length: 13 residues. Germline V gene lookup returns CDR1 ENHRY and CDR2 SYGVKD. Trimming stripped 10 bases from V and 2 bases from J, with 11 bases between. The CDR3 DNA follows: TGTGCCACCACTCGAAGCAACACCGGGGAGCTGTTTTTT. Its translation: CATTRSNTGELFF.

The chain has TRBV7-3 and TRBJ2-3; 8 bases map to TRBD2. Germline trimming cut 2 bases from V and 1 base from J; bases unmatched to any gene: 2. Germline CDR1 reads SGHTA; CDR2 reads FQGTGA. The CDR3 runs 15 residues. CDR3 bases: TGTGCCAGCAGCTTACGCGGGGGGCGCACAGATACGCAGTATTTT. Translated: CASSLRGGRTDTQYF.

The sample holds one count of this clone. This chain uses TRBV24-1 with TRBJ1-2; 8 bases are shared with TRBD1. Germline V gene data show CDR1 as KGHDR and CDR2 as SFDVKD. Unmatched junction bases numbered 7, after V lost 1 base and J lost 4 bases. The CDR3 consists of 16 residues. CDR3 DNA: TGTGCCACCAGTGATTTAACAGGGGGTATTAGCTATGGCTACACCTTC. It yields the protein CATSDLTGGISYGYTF.

This sequence joins TRBV12-2 and TRBJ1-3; the table's D call of TRBD1 was not tested on the DNA. TRBV12-2 is a documented pseudogene. CDR3 length: 18 amino acids. The chain's CDR3 is CASRFNGKPGDYGNTIYF. The CDR3 coding sequence is TGTGCAAGTCGCTTCAATGGGAAGCCAGGGGATTATGGAAACACCATATATTTT.